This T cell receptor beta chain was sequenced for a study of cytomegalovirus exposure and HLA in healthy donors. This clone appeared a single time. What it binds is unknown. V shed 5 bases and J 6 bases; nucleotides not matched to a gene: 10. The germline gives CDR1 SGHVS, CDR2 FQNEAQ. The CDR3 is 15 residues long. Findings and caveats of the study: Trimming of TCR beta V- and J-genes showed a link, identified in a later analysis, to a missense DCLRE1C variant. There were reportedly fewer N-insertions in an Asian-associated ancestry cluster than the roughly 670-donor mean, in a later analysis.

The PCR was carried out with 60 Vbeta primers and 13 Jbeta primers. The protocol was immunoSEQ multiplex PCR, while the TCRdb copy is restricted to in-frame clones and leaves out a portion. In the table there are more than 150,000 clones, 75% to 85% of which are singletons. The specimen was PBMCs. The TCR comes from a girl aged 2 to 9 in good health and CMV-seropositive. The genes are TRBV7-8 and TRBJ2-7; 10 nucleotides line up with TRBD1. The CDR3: CASSPSGTGEVEQYF. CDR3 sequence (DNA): TGTGCCAGCAGCCCCTCCGGGACAGGGGAAGTCGAGCAGTACTTC.